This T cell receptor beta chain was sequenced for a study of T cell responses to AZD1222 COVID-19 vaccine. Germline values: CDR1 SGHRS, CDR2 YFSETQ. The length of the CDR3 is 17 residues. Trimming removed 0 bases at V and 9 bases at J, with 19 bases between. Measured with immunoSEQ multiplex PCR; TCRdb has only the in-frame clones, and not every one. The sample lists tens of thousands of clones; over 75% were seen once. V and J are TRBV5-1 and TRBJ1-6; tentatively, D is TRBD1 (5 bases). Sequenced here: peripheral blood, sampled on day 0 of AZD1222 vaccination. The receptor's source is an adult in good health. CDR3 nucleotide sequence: TGCGCCAGCAGCTTGGTACATGAGGGGTTCTCTGGTTCACCCCTCCACTTT. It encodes CASSLVHEGFSGSPLHF.